A single sample is the source of the 5 T cell receptor beta chains below, sequenced in a study of OX40 agonist ivuxolimab in advanced cancers. The table came from immunoSEQ multiplex PCR; TCRdb's copy has only in-frame clones and leaves some out. The sample has approximately 48,000 clones; over 65% are singletons. The sample consisted of CD4+ or CD8+ T cells sorted from blood, taken in a trial of the OX40 agonist ivuxolimab. The receptor source for this set is an adult with an advanced solid tumor such as melanoma, head and neck, liver or kidney cancer.

The chain joins TRBV6-5 to TRBJ2-7; 12 nucleotides align to TRBD2. After removal of 0 bases from V and 3 bases from J, the junction contained 0 bases not matched to a gene. This CDR3 is 15 amino acids long. Germline V gives CDR1 MNHEY, CDR2 SVGAGI. CDR3 coding DNA: TGTGCCAGCAGTTACTCGACTAGCGGGAGCTACGAGCAGTACTTC. It is translated as CASSYSTSGSYEQYF.

The chain joins TRBV6-4 to TRBJ1-1; 7 bases match TRBD1. V was clipped by 0 bases and J by 3 bases; unmatched bases: 13. Germline assignment: CDR1 MRHNA and CDR2 SNTAGT. This CDR3 has 18 residues. This chain's CDR3 is CASSDSKQGEVLDTEAFF. The CDR3 region has the DNA TGTGCCAGCAGTGACTCGAAGCAGGGGGAGGTGTTGGACACTGAAGCTTTCTTT.

This chain connects TRBV28 to TRBJ1-6; the D gene is possibly TRBD1 (5 bases). Germline V CDR1 and CDR2: MDHEN, SYDVKM. The ends were cut back, 1 base at V and 9 bases at J, with 13 bases in the middle. CDR3 length: 15 residues. The CDR3 sequence is CASSLSGTHLSPLHF. DNA for the CDR3: TGTGCCAGCAGTTTATCCGGGACCCATCTTTCACCCCTCCACTTT.

The genes are TRBV7-9 and TRBJ2-7; D uncertain. The V end was cut by 5 bases, the J end by 2 bases, with 16 bases between. CDR3 length: 15 amino acids. Per germline, CDR1 SEHNR and CDR2 FQNEAQ (reference sequence). CDR3 region: CASSQNTVKAYEQYF. CDR3 nucleotides: TGTGCCAGCAGCCAGAACACAGTGAAGGCCTACGAGCAGTACTTC.

J is TRBJ2-7 and V is TRBV9; D is ambiguous. CDR1 is SGDLS, CDR2 YYNGEE, per germline. This CDR3 region has 15 residues. The V and J ends lost 3 bases and 6 bases respectively, with 19 bases between them. The CDR3 region is CASSGHTTLDSEQYF. The CDR3, as DNA: TGTGCCAGCAGCGGACACACTACCTTAGACTCCGAGCAGTACTTC.